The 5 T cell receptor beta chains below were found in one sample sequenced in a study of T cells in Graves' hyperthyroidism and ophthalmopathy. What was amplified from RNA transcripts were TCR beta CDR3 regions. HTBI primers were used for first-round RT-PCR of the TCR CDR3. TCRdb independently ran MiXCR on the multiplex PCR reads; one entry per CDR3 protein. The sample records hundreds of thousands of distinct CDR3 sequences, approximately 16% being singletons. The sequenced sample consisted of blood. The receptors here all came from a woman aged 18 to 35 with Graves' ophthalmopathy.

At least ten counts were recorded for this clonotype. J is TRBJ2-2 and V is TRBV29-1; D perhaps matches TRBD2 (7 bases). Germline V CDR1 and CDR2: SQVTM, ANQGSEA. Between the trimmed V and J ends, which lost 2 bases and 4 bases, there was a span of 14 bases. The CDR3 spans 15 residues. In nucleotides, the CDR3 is TGCAGCGTTGAAAGGCGGGGGCGTTCCACCGGGGAGCTGTTTTTT. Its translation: CSVERRGRSTGELFF.

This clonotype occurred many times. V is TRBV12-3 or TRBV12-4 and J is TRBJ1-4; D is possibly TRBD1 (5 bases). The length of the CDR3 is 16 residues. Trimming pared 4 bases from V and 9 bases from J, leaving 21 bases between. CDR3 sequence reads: CASSSLNGGTVKKLFF. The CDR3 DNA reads TGTGCCAGCAGTTCCCTCAACGGGGGTACGGTGAAAAAACTGTTTTTT.

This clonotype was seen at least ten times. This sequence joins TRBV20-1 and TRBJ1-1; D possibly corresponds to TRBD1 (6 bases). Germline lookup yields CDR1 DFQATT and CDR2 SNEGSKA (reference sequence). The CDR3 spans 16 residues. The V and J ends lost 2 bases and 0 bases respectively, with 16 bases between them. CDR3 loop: CSARLDRFSMNTEAFF. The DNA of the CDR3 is TGCAGTGCTAGACTGGACAGATTCTCAATGAACACTGAAGCTTTCTTT.

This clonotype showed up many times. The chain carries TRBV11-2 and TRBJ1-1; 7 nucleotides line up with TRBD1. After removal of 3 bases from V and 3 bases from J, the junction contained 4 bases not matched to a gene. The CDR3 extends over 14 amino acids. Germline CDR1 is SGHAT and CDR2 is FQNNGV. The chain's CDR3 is CASSFTGEDTEAFF. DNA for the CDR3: TGTGCCAGCAGCTTTACAGGGGAGGACACTGAAGCTTTCTTT.

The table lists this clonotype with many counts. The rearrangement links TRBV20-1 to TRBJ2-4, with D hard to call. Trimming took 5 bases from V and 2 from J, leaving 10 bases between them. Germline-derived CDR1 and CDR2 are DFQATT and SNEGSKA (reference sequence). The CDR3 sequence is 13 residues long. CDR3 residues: CSAERPTKNIQYF. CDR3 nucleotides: TGCAGTGCTGAACGGCCCACCAAAAACATTCAGTACTTC.